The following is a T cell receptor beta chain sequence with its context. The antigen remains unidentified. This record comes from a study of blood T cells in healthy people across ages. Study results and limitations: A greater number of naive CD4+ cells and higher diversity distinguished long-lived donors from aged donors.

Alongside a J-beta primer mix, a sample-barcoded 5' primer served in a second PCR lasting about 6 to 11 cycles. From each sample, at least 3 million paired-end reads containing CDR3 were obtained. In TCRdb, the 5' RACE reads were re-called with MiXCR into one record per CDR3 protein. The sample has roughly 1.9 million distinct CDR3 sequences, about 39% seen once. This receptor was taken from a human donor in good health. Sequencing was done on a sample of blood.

The CDR3 loop reads CASSRRQASYNEQFF. DNA for the CDR3: TGTGCCAGCAGCCGACGACAGGCTTCCTACAATGAGCAGTTCTTC. The chain has TRBV7-2 and TRBJ2-1, with D tentatively TRBD1 (6 bases). The CDR3 totals 15 residues. Trimming removed 5 bases from V and 1 base from J, with 12 bases in between. Germline lookup yields CDR1 SGHTA and CDR2 FQGNSA.